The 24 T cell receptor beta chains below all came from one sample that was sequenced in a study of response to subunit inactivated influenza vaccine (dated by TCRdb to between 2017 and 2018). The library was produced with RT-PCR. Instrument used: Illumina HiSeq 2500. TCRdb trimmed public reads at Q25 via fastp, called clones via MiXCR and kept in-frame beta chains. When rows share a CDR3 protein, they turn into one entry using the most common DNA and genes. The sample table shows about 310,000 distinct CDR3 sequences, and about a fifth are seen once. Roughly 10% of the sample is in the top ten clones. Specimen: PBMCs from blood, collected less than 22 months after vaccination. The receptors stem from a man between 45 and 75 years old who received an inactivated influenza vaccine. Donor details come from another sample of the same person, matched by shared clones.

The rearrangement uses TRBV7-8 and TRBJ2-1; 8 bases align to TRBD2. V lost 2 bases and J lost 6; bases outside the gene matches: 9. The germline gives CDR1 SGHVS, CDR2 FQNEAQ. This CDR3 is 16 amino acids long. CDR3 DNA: TGTGCCAGCAGCTTAAGGTGGACGGGAGGGGGCAATGAGCAGTTCTTC. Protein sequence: CASSLRWTGGGNEQFF.

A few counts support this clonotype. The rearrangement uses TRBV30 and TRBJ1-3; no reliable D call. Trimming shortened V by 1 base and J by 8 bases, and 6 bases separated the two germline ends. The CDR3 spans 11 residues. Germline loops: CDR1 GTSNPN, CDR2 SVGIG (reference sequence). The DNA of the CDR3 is TGTGCCTGGAGTGGAGGTGACACCATATATTTT. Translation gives CAWSGGDTIYF.

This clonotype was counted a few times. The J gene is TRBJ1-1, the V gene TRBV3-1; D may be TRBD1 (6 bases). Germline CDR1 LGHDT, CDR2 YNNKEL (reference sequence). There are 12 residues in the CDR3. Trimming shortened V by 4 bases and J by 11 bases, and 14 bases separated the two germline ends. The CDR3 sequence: CASSPFTGIAFF. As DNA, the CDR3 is TGTGCCAGCAGCCCCTTCACAGGGATCGCTTTCTTT. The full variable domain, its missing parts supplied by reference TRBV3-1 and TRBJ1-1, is DTAVSQTPKYLVTQMGNDKSIKCEQNLGHDTMYWYKQDSKKFLKIMFSYNNKELIINETVPNRFSPKSPDKAHLNLHINSLELGDSAVYFCASSPFTGIAFFGQGTRLTVV.

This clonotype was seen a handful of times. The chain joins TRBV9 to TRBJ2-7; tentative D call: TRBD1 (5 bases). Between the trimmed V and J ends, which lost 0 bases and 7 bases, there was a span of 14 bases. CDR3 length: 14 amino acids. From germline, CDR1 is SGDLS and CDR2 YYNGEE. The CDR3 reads CASSVGRVMGEQYF. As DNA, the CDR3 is TGTGCCAGCAGCGTAGGCAGGGTGATGGGAGAGCAGTACTTC.

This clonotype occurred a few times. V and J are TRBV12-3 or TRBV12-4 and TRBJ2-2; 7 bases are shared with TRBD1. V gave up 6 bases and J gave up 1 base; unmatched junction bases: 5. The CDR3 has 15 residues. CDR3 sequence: CASSPRQGNTGELFF. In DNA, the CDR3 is TGTGCCAGCAGCCCCCGACAGGGGAACACCGGGGAGCTGTTTTTT.

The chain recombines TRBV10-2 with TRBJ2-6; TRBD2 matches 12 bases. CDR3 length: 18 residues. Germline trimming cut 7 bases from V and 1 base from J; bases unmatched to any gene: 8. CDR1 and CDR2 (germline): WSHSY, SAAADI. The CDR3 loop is CASNLGLAGPSGANVLTF. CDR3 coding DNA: TGCGCCAGCAACCTAGGACTAGCGGGACCATCTGGGGCCAACGTCCTGACTTTC.

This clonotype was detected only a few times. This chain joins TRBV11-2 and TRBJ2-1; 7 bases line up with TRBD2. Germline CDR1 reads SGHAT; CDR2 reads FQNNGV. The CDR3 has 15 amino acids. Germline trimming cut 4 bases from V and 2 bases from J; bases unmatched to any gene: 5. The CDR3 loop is CASSSLAGAYNEQFF. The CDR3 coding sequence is TGTGCCAGCAGCTCCTTAGCGGGCGCCTACAATGAGCAGTTCTTC. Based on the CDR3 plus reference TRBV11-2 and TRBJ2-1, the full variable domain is EAGVAQSPRYKIIEKRQSVAFWCNPISGHATLYWYQQILGQGPKLLIQFQNNGVVDDSQLPKDRFSAERLKGVDSTLKIQPAKLEDSAVYLCASSSLAGAYNEQFFGPGTRLTVL.

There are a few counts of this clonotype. CDR3 coding DNA: TGTGCCAGCAACGGAGGGTGGCAGAATAGCAATCAGCCCCAGCATTTT. Translated: CASNGGWQNSNQPQHF. The V call is TRBV6-1, the J call TRBJ1-5, with D unresolved. The CDR3 contains 16 residues. Germline V gene sequence: CDR1 MNHNS, CDR2 SASEGT. V lost 7 bases to trimming and J lost 0 bases, with 16 bases between them.

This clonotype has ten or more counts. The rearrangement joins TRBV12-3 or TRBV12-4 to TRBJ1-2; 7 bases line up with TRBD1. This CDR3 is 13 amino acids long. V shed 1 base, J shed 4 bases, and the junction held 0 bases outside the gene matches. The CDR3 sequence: CASSLGQGYGYTF. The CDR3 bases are TGTGCCAGCAGTTTAGGACAGGGCTATGGCTACACCTTC.

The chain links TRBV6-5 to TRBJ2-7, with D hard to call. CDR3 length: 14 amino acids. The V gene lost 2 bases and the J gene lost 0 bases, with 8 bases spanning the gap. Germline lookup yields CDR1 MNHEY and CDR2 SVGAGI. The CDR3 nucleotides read TGTGCCAGCAGTTACACGCCCCGCTCCTACGAGCAGTACTTC. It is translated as CASSYTPRSYEQYF.

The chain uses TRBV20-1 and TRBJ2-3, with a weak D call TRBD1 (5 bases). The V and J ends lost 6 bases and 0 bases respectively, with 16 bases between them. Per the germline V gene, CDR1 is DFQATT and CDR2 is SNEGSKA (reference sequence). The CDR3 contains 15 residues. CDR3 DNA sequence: TGCAGTGCGCTTAGAAGGGGCAGCAGCACAGATACGCAGTATTTT. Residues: CSALRRGSSTDTQYF.

Here the CDR3 reads CASSQRRGGPGNTIYF. The CDR3, as DNA: TGTGCCAGCAGCCAGAGGCGGGGAGGCCCTGGAAACACCATATATTTT. The chain employs TRBV7-9 and TRBJ1-3; D not resolved. CDR3 length equals 16 residues. The germline CDR1 and CDR2 sequences are SEHNR and FQNEAQ (reference sequence). V lost 5 bases and J lost 2, with 16 bases in between.

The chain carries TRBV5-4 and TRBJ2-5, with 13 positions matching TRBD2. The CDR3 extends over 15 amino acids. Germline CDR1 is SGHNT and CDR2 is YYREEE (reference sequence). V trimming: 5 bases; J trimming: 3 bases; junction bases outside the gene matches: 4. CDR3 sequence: CASRPGTSGEETQYF. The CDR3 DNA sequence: TGTGCCAGCAGACCCGGGACTAGCGGGGAAGAGACCCAGTACTTC. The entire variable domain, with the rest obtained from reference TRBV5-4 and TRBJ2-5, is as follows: ETGVTQSPTHLIKTRGQQVTLRCSSQSGHNTVSWYQQALGQGPQFIFQYYREEENGRGNFPPRFSGLQFPNYSSELNVNALELDDSALYLCASRPGTSGEETQYFGPGTRLLVL.

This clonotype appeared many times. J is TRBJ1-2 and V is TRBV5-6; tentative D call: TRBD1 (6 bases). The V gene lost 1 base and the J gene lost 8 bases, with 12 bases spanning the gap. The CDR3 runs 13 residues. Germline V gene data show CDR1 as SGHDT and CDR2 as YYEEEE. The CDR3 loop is CASSLSMGGGYTF. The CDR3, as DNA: TGTGCCAGCAGCTTGTCGATGGGGGGCGGCTACACCTTC.

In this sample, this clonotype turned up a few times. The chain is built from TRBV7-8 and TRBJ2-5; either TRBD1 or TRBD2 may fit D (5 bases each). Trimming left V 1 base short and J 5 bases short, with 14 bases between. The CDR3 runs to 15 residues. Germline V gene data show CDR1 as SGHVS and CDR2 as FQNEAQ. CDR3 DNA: TGTGCCAGCAGCTTAGGACGACGGTGGGGGGAGACCCAGTACTTC. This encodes CASSLGRRWGETQYF.

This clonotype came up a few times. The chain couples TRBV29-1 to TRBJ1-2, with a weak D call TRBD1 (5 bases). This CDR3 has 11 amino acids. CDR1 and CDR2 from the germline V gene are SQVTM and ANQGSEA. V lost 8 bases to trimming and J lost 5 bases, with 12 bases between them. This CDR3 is CSTAEGYGYTF. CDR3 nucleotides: TGCAGCACGGCGGAGGGGTATGGCTACACCTTC.

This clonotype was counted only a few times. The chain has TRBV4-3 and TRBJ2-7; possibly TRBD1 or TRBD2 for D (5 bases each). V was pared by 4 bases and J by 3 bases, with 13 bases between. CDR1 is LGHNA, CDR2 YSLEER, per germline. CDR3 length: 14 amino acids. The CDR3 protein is CASSPRAGNYEQYF. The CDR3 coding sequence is TGCGCCAGCAGCCCGAGGGCAGGGAACTACGAGCAGTACTTC.

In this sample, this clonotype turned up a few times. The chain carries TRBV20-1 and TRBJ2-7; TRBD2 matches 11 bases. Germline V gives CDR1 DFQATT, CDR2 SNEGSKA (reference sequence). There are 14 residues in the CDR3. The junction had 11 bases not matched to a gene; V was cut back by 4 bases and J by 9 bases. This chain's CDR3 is CSAKTSGTSGGQYF. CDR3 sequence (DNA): TGCAGTGCTAAGACTAGCGGGACCTCAGGTGGGCAGTACTTC.

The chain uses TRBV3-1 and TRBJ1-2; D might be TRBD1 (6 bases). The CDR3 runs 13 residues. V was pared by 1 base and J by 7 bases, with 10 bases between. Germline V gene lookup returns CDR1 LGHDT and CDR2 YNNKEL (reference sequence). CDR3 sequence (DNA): TGTGCCAGCAGCCAAGGGGGGCGCCTTGGCTACACCTTC. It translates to CASSQGGRLGYTF.

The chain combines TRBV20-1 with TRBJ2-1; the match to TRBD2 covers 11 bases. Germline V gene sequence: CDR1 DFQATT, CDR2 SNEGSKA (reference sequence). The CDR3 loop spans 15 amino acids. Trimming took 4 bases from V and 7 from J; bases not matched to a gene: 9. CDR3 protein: CSAIKTSGSGNEQFF. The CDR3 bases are TGCAGTGCTATAAAAACTAGCGGGAGTGGGAATGAGCAGTTCTTC.

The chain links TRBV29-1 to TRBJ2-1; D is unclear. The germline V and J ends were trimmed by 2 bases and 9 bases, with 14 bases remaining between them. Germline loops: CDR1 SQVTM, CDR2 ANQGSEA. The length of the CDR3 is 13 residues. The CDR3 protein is CSVETVDNFEQFF. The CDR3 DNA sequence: TGCAGCGTTGAAACGGTTGACAATTTTGAGCAGTTCTTC.

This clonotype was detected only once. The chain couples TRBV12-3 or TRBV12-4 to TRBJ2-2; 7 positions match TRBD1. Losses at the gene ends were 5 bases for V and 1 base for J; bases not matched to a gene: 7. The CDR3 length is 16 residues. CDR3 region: CASSHLRTGNTGELFF. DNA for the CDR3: TGTGCCAGCAGTCACCTCAGGACAGGGAACACCGGGGAGCTGTTTTTT.

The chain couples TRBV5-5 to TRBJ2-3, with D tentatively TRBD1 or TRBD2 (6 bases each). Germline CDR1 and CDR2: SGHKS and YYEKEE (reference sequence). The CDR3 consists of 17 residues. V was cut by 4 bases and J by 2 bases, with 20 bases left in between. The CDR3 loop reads CASSGGLAGSFTDTQYF. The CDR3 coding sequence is TGTGCCAGCAGCGGGGGGCTAGCAGGGTCCTTCACAGATACGCAGTATTTT.

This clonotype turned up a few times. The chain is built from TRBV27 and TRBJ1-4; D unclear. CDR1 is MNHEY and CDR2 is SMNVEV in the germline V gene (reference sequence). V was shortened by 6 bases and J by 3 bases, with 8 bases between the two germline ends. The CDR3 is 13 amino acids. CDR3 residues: CASRRRANEKLFF. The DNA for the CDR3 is TGTGCCAGCAGGCGGAGGGCTAATGAAAAACTGTTTTTT.